Below are 29 T cell receptor beta chains sequenced from a single sample in a study of shared clonotypes between healthy human individuals. The assay was immunoSEQ multiplex PCR, and TCRdb's table has in-frame clones only and misses some. The data show 2,100,000 or so clones, with nearly 97% seen just once and 0.1% to 0.15% held by the top ten. The sequencing sample was made of naive CD4+ T cells sorted from blood. This sample's subset: CD45RA+ positively selected. The receptors were gathered from a man aged 18 to 35 in good health.

CDR3 amino acids: CASSSGSGGTKEQFF. CDR3 in DNA: TGCGCCAGCAGCTCAGGTAGCGGGGGGACTAAGGAGCAGTTCTTC. The chain carries TRBV5-1 and TRBJ2-1; TRBD2 aligns across 10 bases. Per the germline V gene, CDR1 is SGHRS and CDR2 is YFSETQ. This CDR3 region has 15 residues. V lost 3 bases, J lost 10 bases, and 10 bases stayed unmatched.

The CDR3 sequence is CASKSDTYSEQYF. The CDR3 DNA is TGTGCCAGCAAGTCAGATACCTACAGCGAGCAGTACTTC. This sequence joins TRBV14 and TRBJ2-7; D gene uncertain. The CDR3 spans 13 residues. Trimming removed 7 bases from V and 6 bases from J, with 16 bases in between. CDR1 and CDR2 (germline): SGHDN, FVKESK.

In its sample, this clone was seen once. The chain has TRBV10-3 and TRBJ2-3, with a possible D match to TRBD1 (5 bases). Germline V gene sequence: CDR1 ENHRY, CDR2 SYGVKD. V was trimmed by 6 bases and J by 0 bases, leaving 13 bases between them. CDR3 length: 15 amino acids. The CDR3 reads CAISEQETSTDTQYF. As DNA, the CDR3 is TGTGCCATCAGCGAACAGGAAACTAGCACAGATACGCAGTATTTT.

The chain's CDR3 is CAISESLSSTDTQYF. CDR3 bases: TGTGCCATCAGTGAGTCGCTATCTAGCACAGATACGCAGTATTTT. The genes are TRBV10-3 and TRBJ2-3, with unresolved D. V was pared by 0 bases and J by 0 bases, with 7 bases between. The germline V gene has CDR1 ENHRY and CDR2 SYGVKD. The CDR3 totals 15 residues.

This clone appeared once. This sequence joins TRBV7-9 and TRBJ2-3; TRBD2 matches at 15 bases. CDR3 size: 18 residues. The germline V gene has CDR1 SEHNR and CDR2 FQNEAQ (reference sequence). Trimming at V came to 0 bases and at J to 2 bases, leaving 3 bases not matched to a gene. CDR3 amino acids: CASSLAGTSGGITDTQYF. CDR3 DNA sequence: TGTGCCAGCAGCTTAGCCGGGACTAGCGGGGGGATCACAGATACGCAGTATTTT. Full variable domain (missing parts from reference TRBV7-9 and TRBJ2-3): DTGVSQNPRHKITKRGQNVTFRCDPISEHNRLYWYRQTLGQGPEFLTYFQNEAQLEKSRLLSDRFSAERPKGSFSTLEIQRTEQGDSAMYLCASSLAGTSGGITDTQYFGPGTRLTVL.

This chain uses TRBV28 with TRBJ1-2, with D uncertain. CDR1 and CDR2 (germline): MDHEN, SYDVKM. This CDR3 is built from 13 residues. The germline V and J ends were trimmed by 6 bases and 0 bases, with 8 bases remaining between them. The CDR3 sequence: CASRTYSNYGYTF. The CDR3 nucleotides read TGTGCCAGCAGAACATACTCTAACTATGGCTACACCTTC.

This chain joins TRBV5-4 and TRBJ2-2; 8 nucleotides align to TRBD2. Germline V gives CDR1 SGHNT, CDR2 YYREEE (reference sequence). V shed 4 bases and J 4 bases; nucleotides not matched to a gene: 6. CDR3 length equals 15 residues. In nucleotides, the CDR3 is TGTGCCAGCAGCCCGGGGGGGGGTGGCACCGGGGAGCTGTTTTTT. It encodes CASSPGGGGTGELFF.

The chain has TRBV6-1 and TRBJ2-1; 9 bases align to TRBD1. CDR3 length: 15 amino acids. With 2 bases clipped from V and 3 bases from J, the junction kept 2 bases outside the gene matches. Per the germline V gene, CDR1 is MNHNS and CDR2 is SASEGT. CDR3 residues: CASSERDRVYNEQFF. In DNA form, the CDR3 reads TGTGCCAGCAGTGAACGGGACAGGGTCTACAATGAGCAGTTCTTC.

Turning to this clone: The sample holds other DNA sequences that translate to the same CDR3. The chain is built from TRBV2 and TRBJ2-3; D may be TRBD2 (6 bases). The length of the CDR3 is 17 residues. V was clipped by 6 bases and J by 1 base, with 20 bases between them. Germline V CDR1 and CDR2: SNHLY, FYNNEI. CDR3: CASRGPEGGGGTDTQYF. CDR3 nucleotides: TGTGCCAGCAGAGGGCCTGAAGGTGGAGGGGGCACAGATACGCAGTATTTT.

The rearrangement links TRBV6-1 to TRBJ2-3; D not resolved. The CDR3 sequence is 14 residues long. The V end lost 4 bases, the J end lost 6 bases, and 14 bases lay between the germline ends. CDR1 is MNHNS, CDR2 SASEGT, per germline. Written as DNA, the CDR3 is TGTGCCAGCAGTGGGTTTAGGGATGCTGATACGCAGTATTTT. Protein: CASSGFRDADTQYF.

On this clone itself: In the same sample, other DNA sequences code for this CDR3. The chain recombines TRBV27 with TRBJ2-7; D remains ambiguous. The CDR3 has 11 amino acids. Germline V gene data show CDR1 as MNHEY and CDR2 as SMNVEV (reference sequence). The V end lost 4 bases, the J end lost 4 bases, and 5 bases lay between the germline ends. DNA of the CDR3: TGTGCCAGCAGTTCGCCATACGAGCAGTACTTC. This sequence encodes CASSSPYEQYF.

The gene calls are TRBV7-9 and TRBJ1-3; a weak D match, TRBD1 (5 bases). The CDR3 extends over 17 amino acids. Between the trimmed V and J ends, which lost 0 bases and 0 bases, there was a span of 12 bases. The germline V gene encodes CDR1 SEHNR and CDR2 FQNEAQ (reference sequence). CDR3 DNA: TGTGCCAGCAGCTTAGCGCGCTGGGGGGACTCTGGAAACACCATATATTTT. Its protein product is CASSLARWGDSGNTIYF.

J is TRBJ1-1 and V is TRBV2; tentatively, D is TRBD1 (5 bases). V lost 7 bases and J 4 bases, leaving 13 bases between the germline ends. Germline V gives CDR1 SNHLY, CDR2 FYNNEI. The CDR3 runs to 13 residues. The CDR3 DNA follows: TGTGCCAGCAACCTGGGGGGGTCCACTGAAGCTTTCTTT. Protein product: CASNLGGSTEAFF.

This chain links TRBV4-1 with TRBJ1-1; no definite D call. CDR1 and CDR2 (germline): MGHRA, YSYEKL. This CDR3 is 17 amino acids long. Trimming cost V 1 base and J 1 base, with 16 bases left between them. The CDR3 spells CASSQGYGHLANTEAFF. The CDR3 DNA is TGCGCCAGCAGCCAAGGATACGGCCACCTGGCGAACACTGAAGCTTTCTTT.

The V and J genes are TRBV5-8 and TRBJ1-2, with D hard to call. The CDR3 runs to 14 residues. Germline CDR1 reads SGHTS; CDR2 reads YDEGEE. The germline V and J ends were trimmed by 2 bases and 4 bases, with 12 bases remaining between them. The CDR3 is CASSLTSSPYGYTF. The CDR3 bases are TGTGCCAGCAGCTTAACCTCCTCTCCCTATGGCTACACCTTC.

V is TRBV6-5 and J is TRBJ2-1, with 9 bases fitting TRBD1. The CDR3 has 13 amino acids. CDR1 MNHEY and CDR2 SVGAGI come from the germline V gene. J lost 7 bases, V lost 5 bases, and 3 bases had no gene match. In DNA, the CDR3 is TGTGCCAGCAGTGACAGGGGGAGGAATGAGCAGTTCTTC. Protein sequence: CASSDRGRNEQFF.

Here the CDR3 reads CAWRSGYSNEKLFF. As DNA, the CDR3 is TGTGCCTGGAGGTCCGGATATTCTAATGAAAAACTGTTTTTT. V usage is TRBV30 and J usage is TRBJ1-4; D unresolved. V was pared by 3 bases and J by 3 bases, with 11 bases between. Germline values: CDR1 GTSNPN, CDR2 SVGIG (reference sequence). The CDR3 runs 14 residues. Based on the CDR3 plus reference TRBV30 and TRBJ1-4, the full variable domain is SQTIHQWPATLVQPVGSPLSLECTVEGTSNPNLYWYRQAAGRGLQLLFYSVGIGQISSEVPQNLSASRPQDRQFILSSKKLLLSDSGFYLCAWRSGYSNEKLFFGSGTQLSVL.

The V call is TRBV5-4, the J call TRBJ1-5; a possible D gene is TRBD1 (5 bases). Trimming shortened V by 4 bases and J by 3 bases, and 8 bases separated the two germline ends. Germline CDR1 reads SGHNT; CDR2 reads YYREEE (reference sequence). This CDR3 contains 13 residues. CDR3 sequence: CASSRDPNQPQHF. Written as DNA, the CDR3 is TGTGCCAGCAGCCGGGACCCCAATCAGCCCCAGCATTTT.

This chain uses TRBV12-5 with TRBJ1-5; no reliable D call. This CDR3 spans 12 amino acids. The germline gives CDR1 LGHNT, CDR2 FRNRAP. V gave up 7 bases and J gave up 2 bases, with 6 bases separating them. The DNA for the CDR3 is TGTGCTAGTGTAGCGGGCAATCAGCCCCAGCATTTT. Its protein is CASVAGNQPQHF.

The chain recombines TRBV4-3 with TRBJ2-7; D perhaps matches TRBD2 (6 bases). The germline gives CDR1 LGHNA, CDR2 YSLEER. The V gene lost 1 base and the J gene lost 3 bases, with 16 bases spanning the gap. The CDR3 contains 16 residues. CDR3 DNA sequence: TGCGCCAGCAGCCAAGCAAGGCACGCGGGGCGCTACGAGCAGTACTTC. Translated: CASSQARHAGRYEQYF.

Concerning this clone itself: At the DNA level, this CDR3 is encoded by other sequences in the same sample as well. The CDR3 here is CASSYSYRSSYEQYF. The CDR3, as DNA: TGTGCCAGCAGTTATTCGTACAGAAGCTCCTACGAGCAGTACTTC. The V and J genes are TRBV6-5 and TRBJ2-7; no definite D call. Germline V lookup: CDR1 MNHEY, CDR2 SVGAGI. The CDR3 has 15 residues. The V gene lost 3 bases and the J gene lost 0 bases, with 12 bases spanning the gap.

This clone was detected only once. The chain carries TRBV28 and TRBJ2-6; D may be TRBD2 (5 bases). Germline V lookup: CDR1 MDHEN, CDR2 SYDVKM. This CDR3 is built from 14 residues. The V and J ends lost 10 bases and 4 bases respectively, with 14 bases between them. The chain's CDR3 is CATSGGPGANVLTF. CDR3 nucleotides: TGTGCCACCAGCGGAGGCCCGGGGGCCAACGTCCTGACTTTC.

As to this clone: In the same sample, other DNA sequences code for this CDR3. The CDR3 DNA is TGTGCCTGGAGGGGACAGGGGGCTGGTCAGCCCCAGCATTTT. This encodes CAWRGQGAGQPQHF. The chain is built from TRBV30 and TRBJ1-5, with 12 positions matching TRBD1. The CDR3 runs to 14 residues. The germline V gene has CDR1 GTSNPN and CDR2 SVGIG (reference sequence). Trimming cost V 3 bases and J 6 bases; bases outside gene matches: 3.

This clone was seen a single time. The rearrangement joins TRBV7-2 to TRBJ2-7; 7 bases match TRBD2. CDR3 length: 15 amino acids. V dropped 5 bases and J dropped 0; count of bases not matched to a gene: 7. CDR1 is SGHTA, CDR2 FQGNSA, per germline. The CDR3 region is CASSPTSDSSYEQYF. CDR3 in DNA: TGTGCCAGCAGCCCTACTAGCGACTCCTCCTACGAGCAGTACTTC.

The chain carries TRBV27 and TRBJ2-7; D gene ambiguous. Germline-derived CDR1 and CDR2 are MNHEY and SMNVEV (reference sequence). The CDR3 is made up of 15 amino acids. The ends were cut back, 1 base at V and 2 bases at J, with 12 bases in the middle. The CDR3 DNA is TGTGCCAGCAGTTTATATGGGATCGGTCCCTACGAGCAGTACTTC. Translated: CASSLYGIGPYEQYF.

The V call is TRBV28, the J call TRBJ1-6, with D tentatively TRBD1 (5 bases). The CDR3 runs 14 residues. Germline V gene data show CDR1 as MDHEN and CDR2 as SYDVKM. V was pared by 3 bases and J by 7 bases, with 10 bases between. The CDR3 sequence is CASSLGRSNSPLHF. In DNA form, the CDR3 reads TGTGCCAGCAGTTTGGGACGGTCAAATTCACCCCTCCACTTT.

The chain combines TRBV2 with TRBJ2-5, with D possibly matching TRBD1 (6 bases). Germline V lookup: CDR1 SNHLY, CDR2 FYNNEI. This CDR3 has 13 residues. V gave up 6 bases and J gave up 4 bases, with 12 bases separating them. The CDR3: CASRATGIETQYF. CDR3 DNA: TGTGCCAGCAGGGCAACAGGGATAGAGACCCAGTACTTC.

The chain carries TRBV27 and TRBJ1-5; 8 nucleotides agree with TRBD1. This CDR3 has 15 residues. The germline V gene has CDR1 MNHEY and CDR2 SMNVEV (reference sequence). Losses at the gene ends were 4 bases for V and 4 bases for J; bases not matched to a gene: 6. CDR3 DNA: TGTGCCAGCAGTTCATGGACAGGGCGGAATCAGCCCCAGCATTTT. Protein: CASSSWTGRNQPQHF.

The chain employs TRBV13 and TRBJ2-5; D assignment may be TRBD1 or TRBD2 (6 bases each). The CDR3 extends over 17 amino acids. Germline V CDR1 and CDR2: PRHDT, FYEKMQ (reference sequence). Trimming shortened V by 4 bases and J by 1 base, and 19 bases separated the two germline ends. CDR3 sequence (DNA): TGTGCCAGCAGCTCCGTGGGACTGGGGGGCTCCCAAGAGACCCAGTACTTC. Residues: CASSSVGLGGSQETQYF.